The present entry profiles one T cell receptor (beta chain) with its context. The data were taken from a study of blood T cell repertoires in COVID-19. Study at large: In each case, the material was cDNA or gDNA derived from T cells, B-cell-depleted T cells, or PBMCs.

Data came from immunoSEQ multiplex PCR; TCRdb stores just in-frame clones and leaves some out. The sample has 90,000 or so clones; 72% are singletons. The TCR sequence derives from a woman in her sixties or seventies in a cohort sampled during active or convalescent COVID-19. Sequencing was performed on peripheral blood.

The CDR3 here is CASRGAGEKLFF. In nucleotides, the CDR3 is TGTGCCAGCAGGGGGGCCGGTGAAAAACTGTTTTTT. This chain links TRBV2 with TRBJ1-4; D might be TRBD1 (6 bases). CDR1 and CDR2 from the germline V gene are SNHLY and FYNNEI. The CDR3 has 12 amino acids. Trimming stripped 6 bases from V and 7 bases from J, with 9 bases between. The variable domain in full, completed from reference TRBV2 and TRBJ1-4, reads EPEVTQTPSHQVTQMGQEVILRCVPISNHLYFYWYRQILGQKVEFLVSFYNNEISEKSEIFDDQFSVERPDGSNFTLKIRSTKLEDSAMYFCASRGAGEKLFFGSGTQLSVL.